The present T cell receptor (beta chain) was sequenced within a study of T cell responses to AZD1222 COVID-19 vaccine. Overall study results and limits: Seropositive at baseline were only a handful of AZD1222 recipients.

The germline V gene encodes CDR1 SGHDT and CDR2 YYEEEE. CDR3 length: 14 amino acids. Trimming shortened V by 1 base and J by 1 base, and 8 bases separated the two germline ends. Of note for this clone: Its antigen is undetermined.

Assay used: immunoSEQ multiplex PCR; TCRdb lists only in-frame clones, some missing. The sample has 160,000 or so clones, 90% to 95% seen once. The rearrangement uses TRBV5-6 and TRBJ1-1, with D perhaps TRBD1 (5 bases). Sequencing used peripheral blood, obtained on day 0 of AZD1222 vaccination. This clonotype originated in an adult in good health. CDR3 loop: CASSLWTPNTEAFF. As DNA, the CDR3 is TGTGCCAGCAGCTTGTGGACACCGAACACTGAAGCTTTCTTT.